This T cell receptor (beta chain) was retrieved from a study of T-cell reconstitution after alpha-beta-depleted transplantation in children. Study-wide findings and caveats: One year after transplant, T-cell counts and diversity came mostly from newly produced T cells. Surviving recipient cells, namely T cells and thymic progenitors, were the source of high day-60 TCRbeta diversity in some patients. Several hundred expanded graft clones reportedly supplied alpha-beta T cells about two months after transplant.

For TCRbeta, the library was prepared with unique molecular identifiers. In TCRdb, the PCR reads were re-called with MiXCR into one record per CDR3 protein. Of 700,000 to 950,000 distinct CDR3 sequences listed, about 15% are singletons. Comment on this clonotype: The antigen is not known.

Germline V gene sequence: CDR1 MDHEN, CDR2 SYDVKM. This CDR3 contains 14 residues. V was pared by 5 bases and J by 7 bases, with 12 bases between. Material: PBMCs, mostly from graft donor cells, obtained 360 days after TCRalphabeta/CD19-depleted stem cell transplant. The V call is TRBV28, the J call TRBJ1-6; D is possibly TRBD1 (6 bases). The origin of this receptor is a male patient younger than 18 who had a stem cell transplant for acute lymphoblastic leukemia, so the T cells may come from the graft donor. As DNA, the CDR3 is TGTGCCAGCAGTCCTCCTGGACAGAATTCACCCCTCCACTTT. As protein: CASSPPGQNSPLHF.